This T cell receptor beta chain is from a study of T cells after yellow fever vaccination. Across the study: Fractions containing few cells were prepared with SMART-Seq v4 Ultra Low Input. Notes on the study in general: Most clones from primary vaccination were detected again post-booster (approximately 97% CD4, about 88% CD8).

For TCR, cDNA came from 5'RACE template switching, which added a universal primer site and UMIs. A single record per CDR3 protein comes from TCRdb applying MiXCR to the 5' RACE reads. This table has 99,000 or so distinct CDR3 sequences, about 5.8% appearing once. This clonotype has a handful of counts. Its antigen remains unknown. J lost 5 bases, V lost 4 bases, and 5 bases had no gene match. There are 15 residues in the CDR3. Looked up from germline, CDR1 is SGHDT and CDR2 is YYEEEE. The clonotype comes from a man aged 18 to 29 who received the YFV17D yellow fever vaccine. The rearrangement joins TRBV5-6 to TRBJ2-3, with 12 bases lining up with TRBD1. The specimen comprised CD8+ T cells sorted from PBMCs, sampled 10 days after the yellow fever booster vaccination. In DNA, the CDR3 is TGTGCCAGCAGCCGGGGGACAGGGGGCGAAGATACGCAGTATTTT. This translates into CASSRGTGGEDTQYF.